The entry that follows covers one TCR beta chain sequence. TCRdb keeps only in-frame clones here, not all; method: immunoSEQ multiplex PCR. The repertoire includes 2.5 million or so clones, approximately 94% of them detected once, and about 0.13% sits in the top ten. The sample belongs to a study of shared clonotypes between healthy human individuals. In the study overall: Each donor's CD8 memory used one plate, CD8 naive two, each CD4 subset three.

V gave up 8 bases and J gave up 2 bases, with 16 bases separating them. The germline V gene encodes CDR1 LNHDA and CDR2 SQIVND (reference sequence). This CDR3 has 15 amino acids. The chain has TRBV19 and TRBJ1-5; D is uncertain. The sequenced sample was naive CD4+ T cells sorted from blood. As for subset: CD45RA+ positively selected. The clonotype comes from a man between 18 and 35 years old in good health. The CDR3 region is CASRAGSLGNQPQHF. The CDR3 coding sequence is TGTGCCAGTCGAGCAGGAAGTCTGGGCAATCAGCCCCAGCATTTT.